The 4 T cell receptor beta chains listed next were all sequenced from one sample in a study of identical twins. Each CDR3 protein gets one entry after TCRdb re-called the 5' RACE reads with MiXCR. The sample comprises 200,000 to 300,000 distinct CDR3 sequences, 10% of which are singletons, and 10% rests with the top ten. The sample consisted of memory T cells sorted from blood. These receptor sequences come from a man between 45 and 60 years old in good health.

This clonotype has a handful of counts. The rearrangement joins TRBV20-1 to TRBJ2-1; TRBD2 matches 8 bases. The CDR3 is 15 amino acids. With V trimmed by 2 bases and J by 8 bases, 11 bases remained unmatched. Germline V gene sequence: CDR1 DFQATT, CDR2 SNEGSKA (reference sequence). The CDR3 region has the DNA TGCAGTGCTAGACCGGGCGCGGGAGGTATCGATGAGCAGTTCTTC. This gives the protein CSARPGAGGIDEQFF.

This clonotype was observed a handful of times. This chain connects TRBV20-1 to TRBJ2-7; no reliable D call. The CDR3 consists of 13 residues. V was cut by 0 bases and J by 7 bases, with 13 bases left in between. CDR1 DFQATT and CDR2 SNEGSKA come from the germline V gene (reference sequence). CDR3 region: CSARDGSEGEQYF. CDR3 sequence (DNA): TGCAGTGCTAGAGATGGGTCAGAAGGGGAGCAGTACTTC.

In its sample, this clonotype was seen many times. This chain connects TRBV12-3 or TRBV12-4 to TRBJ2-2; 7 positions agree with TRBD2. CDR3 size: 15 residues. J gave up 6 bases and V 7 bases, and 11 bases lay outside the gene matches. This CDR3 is CASTYYTAGAGELFF. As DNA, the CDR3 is TGTGCCAGCACCTATTACACGGCGGGGGCCGGGGAGCTGTTTTTT.

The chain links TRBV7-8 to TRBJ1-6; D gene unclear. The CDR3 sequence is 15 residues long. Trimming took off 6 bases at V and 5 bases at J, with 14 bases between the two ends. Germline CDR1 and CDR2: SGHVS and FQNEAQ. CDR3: CASRLIRLDNSPLHF. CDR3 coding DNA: TGTGCCAGCAGACTTATTAGGCTGGATAATTCACCCCTCCACTTT.